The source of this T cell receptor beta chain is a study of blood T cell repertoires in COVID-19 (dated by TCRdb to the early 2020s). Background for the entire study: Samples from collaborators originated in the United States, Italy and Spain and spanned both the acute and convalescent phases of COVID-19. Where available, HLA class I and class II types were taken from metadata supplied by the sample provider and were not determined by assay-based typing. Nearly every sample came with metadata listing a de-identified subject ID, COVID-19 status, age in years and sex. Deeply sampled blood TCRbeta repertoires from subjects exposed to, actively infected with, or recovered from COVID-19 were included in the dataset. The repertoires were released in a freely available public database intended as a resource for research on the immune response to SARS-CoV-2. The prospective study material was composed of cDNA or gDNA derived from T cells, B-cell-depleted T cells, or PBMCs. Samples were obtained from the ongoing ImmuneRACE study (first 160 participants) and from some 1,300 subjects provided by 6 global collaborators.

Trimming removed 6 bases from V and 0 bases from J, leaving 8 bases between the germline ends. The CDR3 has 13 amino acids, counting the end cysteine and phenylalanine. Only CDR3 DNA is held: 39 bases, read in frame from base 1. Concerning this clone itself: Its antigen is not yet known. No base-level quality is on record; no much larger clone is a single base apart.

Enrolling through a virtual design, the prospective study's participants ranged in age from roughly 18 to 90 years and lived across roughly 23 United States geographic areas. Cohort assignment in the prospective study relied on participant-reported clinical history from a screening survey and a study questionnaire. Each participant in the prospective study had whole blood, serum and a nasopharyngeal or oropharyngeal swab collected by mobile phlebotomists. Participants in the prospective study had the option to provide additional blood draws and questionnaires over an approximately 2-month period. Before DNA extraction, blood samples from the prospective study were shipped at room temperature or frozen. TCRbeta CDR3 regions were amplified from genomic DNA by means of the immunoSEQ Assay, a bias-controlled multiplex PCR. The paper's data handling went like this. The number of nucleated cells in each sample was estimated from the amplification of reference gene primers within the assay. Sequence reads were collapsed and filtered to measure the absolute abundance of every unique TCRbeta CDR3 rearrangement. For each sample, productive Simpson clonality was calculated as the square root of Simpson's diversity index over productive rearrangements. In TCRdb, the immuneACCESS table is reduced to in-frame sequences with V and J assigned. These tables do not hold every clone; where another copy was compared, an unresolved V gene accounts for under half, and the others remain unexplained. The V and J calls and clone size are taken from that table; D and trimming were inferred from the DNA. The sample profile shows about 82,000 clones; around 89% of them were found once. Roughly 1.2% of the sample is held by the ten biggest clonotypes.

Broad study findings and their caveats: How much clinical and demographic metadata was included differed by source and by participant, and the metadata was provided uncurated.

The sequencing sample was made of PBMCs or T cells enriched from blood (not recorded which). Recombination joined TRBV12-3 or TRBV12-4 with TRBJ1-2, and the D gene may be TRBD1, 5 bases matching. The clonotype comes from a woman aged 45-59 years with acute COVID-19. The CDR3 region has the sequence CASRETANYGYTF. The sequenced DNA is TGTGCCAGCAGGGAGACAGCTAACTATGGCTACACCTTC.